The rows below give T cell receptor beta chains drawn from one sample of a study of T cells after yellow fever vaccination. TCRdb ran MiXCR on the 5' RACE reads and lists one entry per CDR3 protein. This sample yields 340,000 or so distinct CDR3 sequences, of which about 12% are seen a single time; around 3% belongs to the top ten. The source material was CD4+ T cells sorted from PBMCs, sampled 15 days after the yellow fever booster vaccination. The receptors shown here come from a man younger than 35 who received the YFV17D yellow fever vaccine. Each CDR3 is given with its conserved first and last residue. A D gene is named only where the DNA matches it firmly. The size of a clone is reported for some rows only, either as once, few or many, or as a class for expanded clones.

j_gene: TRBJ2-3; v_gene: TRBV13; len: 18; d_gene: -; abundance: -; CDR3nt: TGTGCCAGCAGCTTAAGGGGTATAGCCTTGGTGGGCACAGATACGCAGTATTTT; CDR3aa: CASSLRGIALVGTDTQYF
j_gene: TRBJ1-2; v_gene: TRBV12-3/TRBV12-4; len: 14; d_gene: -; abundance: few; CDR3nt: TGTGCCAGCAGTCGGGACCGGGTTTACTATGGCTACACCTTC; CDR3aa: CASSRDRVYYGYTF
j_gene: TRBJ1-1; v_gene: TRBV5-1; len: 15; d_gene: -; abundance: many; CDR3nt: TGCGCCAGCAGCATATCCGGGGCTGGTCAAACTGAAGCTTTCTTT; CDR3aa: CASSISGAGQTEAFF
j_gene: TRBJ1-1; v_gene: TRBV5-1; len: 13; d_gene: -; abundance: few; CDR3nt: TGCGCCAGCAGCCAGGAGAGGCCAACTGAAGCTTTCTTT; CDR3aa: CASSQERPTEAFF
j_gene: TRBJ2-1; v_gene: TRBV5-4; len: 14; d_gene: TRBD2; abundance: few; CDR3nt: TGTGCCAGCAGCGTACCTAGCGGGGGCAATGAGCAGTTCTTC; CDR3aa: CASSVPSGGNEQFF
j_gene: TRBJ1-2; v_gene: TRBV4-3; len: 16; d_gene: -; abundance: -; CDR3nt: TGCGCCAGCAGCCAAGAGCCCGGGACATATACGTATGGCTACACCTTC; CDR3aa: CASSQEPGTYTYGYTF
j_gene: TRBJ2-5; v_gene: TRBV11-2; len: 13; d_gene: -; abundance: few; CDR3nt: TGTGCCAGCAAACGGGGAGTCCAAGAGACCCAGTACTTC; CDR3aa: CASKRGVQETQYF
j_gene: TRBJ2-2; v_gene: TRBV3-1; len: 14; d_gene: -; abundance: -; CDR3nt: TGTGCCAGCCGACAGCTATCGAACACCGGGGAGCTGTTTTTT; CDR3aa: CASRQLSNTGELFF
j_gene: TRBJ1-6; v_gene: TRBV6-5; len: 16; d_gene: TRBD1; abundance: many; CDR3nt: TGTGCCAGCAGTTTCCAGGGACAGGGAACTCGATCACCCCTCCACTTT; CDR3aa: CASSFQGQGTRSPLHF
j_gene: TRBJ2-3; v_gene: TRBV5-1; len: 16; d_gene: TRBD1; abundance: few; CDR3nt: TGCGCCAGCAGGGTAGGGACAGGGGACTTCACAGATACGCAGTATTTT; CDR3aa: CASRVGTGDFTDTQYF
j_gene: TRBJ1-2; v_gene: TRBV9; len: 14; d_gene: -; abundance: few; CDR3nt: TGTGCCAGCAGCGCTCTGACGGCTAACTATGGCTACACCTTC; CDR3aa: CASSALTANYGYTF
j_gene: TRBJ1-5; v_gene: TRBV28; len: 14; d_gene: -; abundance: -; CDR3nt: TGTGCCAGCCACGAAGGGGCCTACAATCAGCCCCAGCATTTT; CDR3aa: CASHEGAYNQPQHF
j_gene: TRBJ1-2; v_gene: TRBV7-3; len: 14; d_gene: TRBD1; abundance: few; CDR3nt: TGTGCCAGCAGCCCCGGGACAGGGGAAGGTGGCTACACCTTC; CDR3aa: CASSPGTGEGGYTF
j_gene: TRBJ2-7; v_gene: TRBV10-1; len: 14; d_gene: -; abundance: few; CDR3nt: TGCGCCAGCAGTGAAGGACAAGGGGCCTACGAGCAGTACTTC; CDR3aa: CASSEGQGAYEQYF
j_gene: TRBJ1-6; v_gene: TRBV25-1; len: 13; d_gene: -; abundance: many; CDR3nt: TGTGCCAGCAGTGGCACAGGGAGATCACCCCTCCACTTT; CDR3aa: CASSGTGRSPLHF
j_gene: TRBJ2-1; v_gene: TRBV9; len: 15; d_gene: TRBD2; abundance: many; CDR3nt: TGTGCCAGCAGCGAGACTAGCGGGGGCACCTTTGAGCAGTTCTTC; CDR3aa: CASSETSGGTFEQFF
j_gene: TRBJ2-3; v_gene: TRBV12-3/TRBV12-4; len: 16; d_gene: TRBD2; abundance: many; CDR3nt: TGTGCCAGCACCCTGACTAGCGGGGGGCCTACAGATACGCAGTATTTT; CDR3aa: CASTLTSGGPTDTQYF
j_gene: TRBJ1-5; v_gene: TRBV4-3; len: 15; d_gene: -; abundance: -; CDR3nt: TGCGCCAGCAGCTACCAGCGGGGTTCCAATCAGCCCCAGCATTTT; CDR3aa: CASSYQRGSNQPQHF
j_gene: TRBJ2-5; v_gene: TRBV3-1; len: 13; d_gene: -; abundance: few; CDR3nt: TGTGCCAGCTCGTCGACCGCGACCGAGACCCAGTACTTC; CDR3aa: CASSSTATETQYF
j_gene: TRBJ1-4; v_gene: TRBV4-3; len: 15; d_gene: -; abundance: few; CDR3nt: TGCGCCAGCAGCCAATCACTAACAACTAATGAAAAACTGTTTTTT; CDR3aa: CASSQSLTTNEKLFF
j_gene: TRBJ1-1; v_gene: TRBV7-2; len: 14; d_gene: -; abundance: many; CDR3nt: TGTGCCAGCAGCCCACAGGGCGGAAACACTGAAGCTTTCTTT; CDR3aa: CASSPQGGNTEAFF
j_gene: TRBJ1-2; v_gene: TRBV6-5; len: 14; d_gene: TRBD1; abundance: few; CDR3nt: TGTGCCAGCAGTCGGACAGGGGGCAGCTATGGCTACACCTTC; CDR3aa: CASSRTGGSYGYTF
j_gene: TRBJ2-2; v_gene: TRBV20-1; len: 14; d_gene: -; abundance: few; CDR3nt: TGCAGTGCTAGAAGGGTGGGCAGTAACGGGGAGCTGTTTTTT; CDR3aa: CSARRVGSNGELFF
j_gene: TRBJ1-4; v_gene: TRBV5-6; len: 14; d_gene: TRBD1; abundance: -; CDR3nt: TGTGCCAGCAGCTTGGGGCAGGGGACGGGACAGCTGTTTTTT; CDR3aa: CASSLGQGTGQLFF
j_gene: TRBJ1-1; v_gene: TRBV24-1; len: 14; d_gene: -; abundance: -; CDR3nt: TGTGCCACCCTAATCCGGGGGCTGGCCACTGAAGCTTTCTTT; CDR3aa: CATLIRGLATEAFF
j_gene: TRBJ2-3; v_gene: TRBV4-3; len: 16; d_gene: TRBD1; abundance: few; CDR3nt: TGCGCCAGCAGCCAAGCCGGGACAGGGGTCTCAGATACGCAGTATTTT; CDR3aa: CASSQAGTGVSDTQYF
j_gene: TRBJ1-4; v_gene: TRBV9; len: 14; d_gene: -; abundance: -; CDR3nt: TGTGCCAGCAGCGTAGGCAGCAACTATGAAAAACTGTTTTTT; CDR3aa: CASSVGSNYEKLFF
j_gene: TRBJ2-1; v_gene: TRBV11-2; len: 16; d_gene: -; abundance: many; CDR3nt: TGTGCCAGCAGCATTTCCGGGGGCCGCTCCTACAATGAGCAGTTCTTC; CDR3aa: CASSISGGRSYNEQFF
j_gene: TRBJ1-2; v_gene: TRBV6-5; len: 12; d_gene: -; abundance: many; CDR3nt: TGTGCCAGCAGTTACTCGAACTATGGCTACACCTTC; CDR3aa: CASSYSNYGYTF
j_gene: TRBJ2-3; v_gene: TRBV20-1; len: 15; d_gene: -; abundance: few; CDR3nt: TGCAGTGCTAGGACATCAGCCTCTAGCACAGATACGCAGTATTTT; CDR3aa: CSARTSASSTDTQYF
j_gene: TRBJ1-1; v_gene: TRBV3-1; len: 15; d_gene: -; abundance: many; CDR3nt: TGTGCCAGCAGCTCCAGGAGGGTGGGGAACACTGAAGCTTTCTTT; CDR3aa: CASSSRRVGNTEAFF
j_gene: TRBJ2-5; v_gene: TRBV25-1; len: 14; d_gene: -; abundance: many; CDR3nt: TGTGCCAGCAGTGAATTACGGGGTCGGGAGACCCAGTACTTC; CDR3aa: CASSELRGRETQYF
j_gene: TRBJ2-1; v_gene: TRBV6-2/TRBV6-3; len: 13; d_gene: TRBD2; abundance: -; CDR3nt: TGTGCCAGCATGGCGGGGGGGCGCAATGAGCAGTTCTTC; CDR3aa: CASMAGGRNEQFF
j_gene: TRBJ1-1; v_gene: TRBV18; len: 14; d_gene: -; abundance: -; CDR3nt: TGTGCCAGCTCACTGAATCCCCCCCCCGCTGAAGCTTTCTTT; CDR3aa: CASSLNPPPAEAFF
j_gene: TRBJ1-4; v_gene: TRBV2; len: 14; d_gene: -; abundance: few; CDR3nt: TGTGCCAGCAGTGATTGGGGCAGCCTTGAAAAACTGTTTTTT; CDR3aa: CASSDWGSLEKLFF
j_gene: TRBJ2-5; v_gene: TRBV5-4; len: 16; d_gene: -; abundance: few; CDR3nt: TGTGCCAGCAGCTTACCCGGGGGGCCTTCTCAAGAGACCCAGTACTTC; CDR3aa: CASSLPGGPSQETQYF
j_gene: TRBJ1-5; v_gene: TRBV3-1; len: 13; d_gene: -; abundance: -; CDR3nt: TGTGCCAGCAGCCAAGATATATCCCAGCCCCAGCATTTT; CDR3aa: CASSQDISQPQHF
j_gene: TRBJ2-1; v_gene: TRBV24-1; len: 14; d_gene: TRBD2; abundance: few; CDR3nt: TGTGCCACCAGGGGGGGGGGAGACTACAATGAGCAGTTCTTC; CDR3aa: CATRGGGDYNEQFF
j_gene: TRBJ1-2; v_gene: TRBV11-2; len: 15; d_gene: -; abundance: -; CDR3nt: TGTGCCAGCAGCTTAGATCGTCCGGGGAGGTATGGCTACACCTTC; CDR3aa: CASSLDRPGRYGYTF
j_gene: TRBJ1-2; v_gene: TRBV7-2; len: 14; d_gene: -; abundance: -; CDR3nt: TGTGCCAGCAGCTTAGTAGGGCAGGGCTATGGCTACACCTTC; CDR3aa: CASSLVGQGYGYTF
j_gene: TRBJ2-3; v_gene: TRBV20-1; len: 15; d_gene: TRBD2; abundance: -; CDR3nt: TGCAGTGCTAGAGAGGATAGCGGGGGGGCAGATACGCAGTATTTT; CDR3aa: CSAREDSGGADTQYF
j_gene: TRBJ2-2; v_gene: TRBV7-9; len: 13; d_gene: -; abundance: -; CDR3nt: TGTGCCAGCCTCGGACCGAACACCGGGGAGCTGTTTTTT; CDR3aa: CASLGPNTGELFF
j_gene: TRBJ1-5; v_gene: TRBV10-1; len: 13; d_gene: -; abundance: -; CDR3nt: TGCGCCAGCAGTGAGGAATTGGCTCAGCCCCAGCATTTT; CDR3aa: CASSEELAQPQHF
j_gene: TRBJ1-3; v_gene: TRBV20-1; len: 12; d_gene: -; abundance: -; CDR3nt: TGCAGTGCTAGCTTCGGCGGGAACACCATATATTTT; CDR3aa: CSASFGGNTIYF
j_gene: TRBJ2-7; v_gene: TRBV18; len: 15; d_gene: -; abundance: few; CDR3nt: TGTGCCAGCTCACCGCGACAGTCAAGCTCCTACGAGCAGTACTTC; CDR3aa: CASSPRQSSSYEQYF
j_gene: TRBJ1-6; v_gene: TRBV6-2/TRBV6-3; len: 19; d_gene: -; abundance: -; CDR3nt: TGTGCCAGCAGTTACACCCCGGGACGGGTGAGCTCCTATAATTCACCCCTCCACTTT; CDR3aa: CASSYTPGRVSSYNSPLHF
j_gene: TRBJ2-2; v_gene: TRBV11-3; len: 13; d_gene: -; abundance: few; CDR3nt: TGTGCCAGCGCCTACAGGGCGACCGGGGAGCTGTTTTTT; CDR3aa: CASAYRATGELFF
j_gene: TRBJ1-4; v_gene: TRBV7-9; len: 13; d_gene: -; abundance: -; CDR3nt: TGTGCCAGCAGCTTAGAACAAAATGAAAAACTGTTTTTT; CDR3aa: CASSLEQNEKLFF
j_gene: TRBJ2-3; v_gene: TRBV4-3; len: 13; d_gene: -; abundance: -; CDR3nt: TGCGCCAGCAGCCGGGAAGGGCCAGATACGCAGTATTTT; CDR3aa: CASSREGPDTQYF
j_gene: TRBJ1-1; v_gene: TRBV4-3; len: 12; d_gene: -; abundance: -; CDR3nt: TGCGCCAGCAGCCAAGAGGGGGGGAGTGCTTTCTTT; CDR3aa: CASSQEGGSAFF
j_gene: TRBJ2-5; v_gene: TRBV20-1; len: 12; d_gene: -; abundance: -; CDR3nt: TGCAGTGCGCCTGCTAGTGTTGAGACCCAGTACTTC; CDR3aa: CSAPASVETQYF
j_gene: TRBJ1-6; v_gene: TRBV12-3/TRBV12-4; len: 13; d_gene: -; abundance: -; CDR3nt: TGTGCCAGCAGTTTACAGGGCCGCACACCCCTCCACTTT; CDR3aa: CASSLQGRTPLHF
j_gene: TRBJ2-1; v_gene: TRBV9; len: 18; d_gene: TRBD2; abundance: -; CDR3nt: TGTGCCAGCAGCGCCCCAGGGGGTCGGGCTAGCGGGGGGTCCAAGCAGTTCTTC; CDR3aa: CASSAPGGRASGGSKQFF